One sample yielded the 19 T cell receptor beta chains listed below, sequenced in a study of cytomegalovirus exposure and HLA in healthy donors. Primers for the PCR totalled 60 Vbeta and 13 Jbeta. Assay: immunoSEQ multiplex PCR; the TCRdb copy retains only in-frame clones and omits some. The table counts approximately 200,000 clones; roughly 0.74% lies in the top ten. Material for sequencing was PBMCs. These receptor sequences come from a boy between 10 and 17 years old in good health and CMV-seronegative.

V is TRBV29-1 and J is TRBJ1-1; 7 nucleotides agree with TRBD1. With 4 bases clipped from V and 11 bases from J, the junction kept 10 bases outside the gene matches. This CDR3 region has 12 residues. CDR1 and CDR2 from the germline V gene are SQVTM and ANQGSEA. The CDR3 nucleotides are TGCAGCGTTGGTGGGACAGCACTGAAGGCTTTCTTT. Translation: CSVGGTALKAFF.

The chain uses TRBV11-2 and TRBJ2-7; a possible D gene is TRBD1 (5 bases). Trimming cost V 5 bases and J 4 bases, with 18 bases left between them. Germline values: CDR1 SGHAT, CDR2 FQNNGV. This CDR3 has 15 residues. In nucleotides, the CDR3 is TGTGCCAGCAGCCCAATAGACAGCGAGACTTACGAGCAGTACTTC. This encodes CASSPIDSETYEQYF.

The rearrangement uses TRBV28 and TRBJ2-7, with a tentative D call TRBD1 (6 bases). Germline values: CDR1 MDHEN, CDR2 SYDVKM. This CDR3 has 15 residues. V shed 1 base and J shed 1 base, with 11 bases lying between them. The CDR3 DNA sequence: TGTGCCAGCAGTTTATCAGGGGTCGGGTCCTACGAGCAGTACTTC. Amino acids: CASSLSGVGSYEQYF.

This chain uses TRBV5-8 with TRBJ2-3; 10 nucleotides line up with TRBD1. The CDR3 is made up of 17 amino acids. The ends lost 2 bases at V and 4 bases at J; junction bases unmatched: 10. CDR1 and CDR2 from the germline V gene are SGHTS and YDEGEE. The DNA of the CDR3 is TGTGCCAGCAGCTTTTTACCGGGACAGGGGATCCCAGATACGCAGTATTTT. This sequence encodes CASSFLPGQGIPDTQYF.

The chain joins TRBV5-6 to TRBJ1-1; 7 bases are a match to TRBD1. J lost 11 bases, V lost 3 bases, and 7 bases had no gene match. Germline V CDR1 and CDR2: SGHDT, YYEEEE. The CDR3 totals 12 residues. This CDR3 is CASSYRGGEAFF. The CDR3 DNA sequence: TGTGCCAGCAGCTACAGGGGCGGAGAGGCTTTCTTT.

The chain links TRBV7-9 to TRBJ2-7, with D tentatively TRBD1 (6 bases). The CDR3 consists of 13 residues. The germline gives CDR1 SEHNR, CDR2 FQNEAQ (reference sequence). V was cut by 5 bases and J by 2 bases, with 10 bases left in between. The CDR3 region is CASSLGQPYEQYF. CDR3 bases: TGTGCCAGCAGCCTCGGACAGCCCTACGAGCAGTACTTC.

The chain combines TRBV4-2 with TRBJ1-2; D ambiguous. CDR3 size: 15 residues. V lost 4 bases, J lost 4 bases, and 16 bases lay in between. Germline assignment: CDR1 LGHNA and CDR2 YNFKEQ. The CDR3 DNA follows: TGTGCCAGCAGCCCTGGACGGGAACCTAGCTATGGCTACACCTTC. Translated: CASSPGREPSYGYTF.

The chain carries TRBV7-9 and TRBJ2-5; 7 bases are a match to TRBD1. There are 15 residues in the CDR3. The germline CDR1 and CDR2 sequences are SEHNR and FQNEAQ (reference sequence). Germline trimming cut 5 bases from V and 2 bases from J; bases unmatched to any gene: 8. The CDR3 loop reads CASSAAGTEQETQYF. CDR3 bases: TGTGCCAGCAGCGCAGCCGGGACAGAGCAAGAGACCCAGTACTTC.

V gene TRBV2 combines with J gene TRBJ2-3; possibly TRBD2 for D (5 bases). V was pared by 11 bases and J by 0 bases, with 15 bases between. This CDR3 comprises 14 residues. Looked up from germline, CDR1 is SNHLY and CDR2 is FYNNEI. The CDR3 nucleotides are TGTGCCGGTTCAAGGACTTCTAGCACAGATACGCAGTATTTT. It encodes CAGSRTSSTDTQYF.

V usage is TRBV5-6 and J usage is TRBJ1-5; D uncertain. The CDR3 is 16 residues long. Germline loops: CDR1 SGHDT, CDR2 YYEEEE. With 0 bases removed from V and 3 bases from J, the gap between germline ends came to 13 bases. The CDR3 sequence: CASSLGARLINQPQHF. The CDR3 region has the DNA TGTGCCAGCAGCTTGGGAGCCAGGCTGATCAATCAGCCCCAGCATTTT.

V and J are TRBV5-1 and TRBJ2-7; possible D gene TRBD2, 7 bases. In germline, CDR1 is SGHRS, CDR2 YFSETQ. The CDR3 is 15 residues long. The V end was cut by 4 bases, the J end by 0 bases, with 14 bases between. The CDR3 loop is CASSLRGGFSYEQYF. The CDR3 DNA sequence: TGCGCCAGCAGCCTAAGGGGGGGGTTCTCCTACGAGCAGTACTTC.

The chain combines TRBV19 with TRBJ2-2; 8 bases are shared with TRBD2. The germline V gene has CDR1 LNHDA and CDR2 SQIVND (reference sequence). The CDR3 loop spans 18 amino acids. V lost 3 bases and J lost 0; bases outside the gene matches: 9. This CDR3 reads CASSMSGGLRANTGELFF. CDR3 sequence (DNA): TGTGCCAGTAGTATGAGCGGGGGACTCCGAGCGAACACCGGGGAGCTGTTTTTT.

The V gene is TRBV6-5, the J gene TRBJ1-1; possible D gene TRBD1, 6 bases. The CDR3 is 15 amino acids. CDR1 and CDR2 (germline): MNHEY, SVGAGI. Trimming pared 6 bases from V and 8 bases from J, leaving 22 bases between. CDR3 DNA sequence: TGTGCCAGCAGATTAGAGGGACAACGGGCACAGGAAGCTTTCTTT. It translates to CASRLEGQRAQEAFF.

In nucleotides, the CDR3 is TGCGCCAGCAGCCCCTTGCCAGGTGGGGCGAACACTGAAGCTTTCTTT. It is translated as CASSPLPGGANTEAFF. The chain recombines TRBV5-1 with TRBJ1-1; D possibly corresponds to TRBD1 (5 bases). This CDR3 region has 16 residues. Trimming left V 4 bases short and J 1 base short, with 17 bases between. Per germline, CDR1 SGHRS and CDR2 YFSETQ.

With respect to this clone: The sample holds other DNA sequences that translate to the same CDR3. The genes are TRBV9 and TRBJ2-1; unclear D gene. V lost 3 bases and J 0 bases, leaving 10 bases between the germline ends. This CDR3 region has 15 residues. The germline V gene encodes CDR1 SGDLS and CDR2 YYNGEE. CDR3 protein: CASSASGSSYNEQFF. The CDR3 nucleotides are TGTGCCAGCAGCGCCTCAGGAAGCTCCTACAATGAGCAGTTCTTC.

The rearrangement uses TRBV10-1 and TRBJ1-5, with TRBD1 as a possible D gene (5 bases). Germline V gene lookup returns CDR1 WNHNN and CDR2 SYGVQD (reference sequence). CDR3 length: 15 residues. Trimming removed 6 bases at V and 8 bases at J, with 20 bases between. The CDR3: CASRRTRGVFKPQHF. The CDR3 coding sequence is TGCGCCAGCAGAAGGACAAGAGGTGTTTTCAAGCCCCAGCATTTT.

The chain is built from TRBV30 and TRBJ1-2; the D is unclear. CDR1 and CDR2 from the germline V gene are GTSNPN and SVGIG (reference sequence). CDR3 length: 14 residues. Trimming removed 0 bases at V and 6 bases at J, with 14 bases between. The CDR3 coding sequence is TGTGCCTGGAGTGTTTCAAGATGGGGAGATGGCTACACCTTC. Translating it yields CAWSVSRWGDGYTF.

The gene calls are TRBV2 and TRBJ1-2; D is ambiguous. Trimming removed 7 bases at V and 4 bases at J, with 13 bases between. This CDR3 spans 13 amino acids. Germline lookup yields CDR1 SNHLY and CDR2 FYNNEI. The CDR3 protein is CASMERAFYGYTF. The CDR3, as DNA: TGTGCCAGCATGGAGAGGGCGTTCTATGGCTACACCTTC.

This sequence joins TRBV7-3 and TRBJ2-1, with 10 positions matching TRBD2. The CDR3 covers 15 residues. J was trimmed by 14 bases and V by 4 bases; bases with no gene match: 14. CDR1 and CDR2 (germline): SGHTA, FQGTGA. CDR3 in amino acids: CASSSALGSSGGKFF. The CDR3 nucleotides are TGTGCCAGCAGCTCCGCCCTAGGTTCTAGCGGGGGAAAGTTCTTC.